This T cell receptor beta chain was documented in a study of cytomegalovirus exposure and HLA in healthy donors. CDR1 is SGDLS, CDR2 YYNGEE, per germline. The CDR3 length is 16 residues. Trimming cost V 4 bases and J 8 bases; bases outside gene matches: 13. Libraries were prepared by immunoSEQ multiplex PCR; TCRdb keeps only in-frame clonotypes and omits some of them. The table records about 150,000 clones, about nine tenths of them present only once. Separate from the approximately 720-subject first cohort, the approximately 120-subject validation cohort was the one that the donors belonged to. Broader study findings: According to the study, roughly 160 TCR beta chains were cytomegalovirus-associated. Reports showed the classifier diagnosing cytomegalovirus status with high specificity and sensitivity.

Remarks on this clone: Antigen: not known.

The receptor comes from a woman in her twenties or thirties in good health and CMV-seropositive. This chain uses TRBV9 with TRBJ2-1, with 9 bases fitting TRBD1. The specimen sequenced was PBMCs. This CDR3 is CASSRPGTGIVDEQFF. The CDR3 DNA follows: TGTGCCAGCAGCCGCCCCGGGACAGGGATCGTGGATGAGCAGTTCTTC.